The 26 T cell receptor beta chains in this list originate from one sample, sequenced in a study of cytomegalovirus exposure and HLA in healthy donors. A multiplex PCR was run with 60 Vbeta primers and 13 Jbeta primers. Using immunoSEQ multiplex PCR, the repertoire was profiled, and TCRdb retains in-frame clones only, with some absent. Here the sample spans about 63,000 clones, 80% to 90% being singletons. Sequences were obtained from PBMCs. The receptors originated from a woman aged 25 to 39 in good health and CMV-seropositive.

The gene calls are TRBV7-8 and TRBJ2-3; 8 bases align to TRBD1. Germline-derived CDR1 and CDR2 are SGHVS and FQNEAQ. The CDR3 contains 17 residues. Unmatched junction bases numbered 9, after V lost 4 bases and J lost 0 bases. The DNA of the CDR3 is TGTGCCAGCAGCTCCCGACAGGGGACGGCTAGCACAGATACGCAGTATTTT. Protein sequence: CASSSRQGTASTDTQYF.

The chain couples TRBV30 to TRBJ2-5; 8 bases are a match to TRBD1. The V and J ends lost 2 bases and 5 bases, in that order; junction bases with no gene match: 7. The germline CDR1 and CDR2 sequences are GTSNPN and SVGIG (reference sequence). The CDR3 is made up of 14 amino acids. Here the CDR3 DNA reads TGTGCCTGGAGTCCTGGGACAGGTTTCGAGACCCAGTACTTC. Protein: CAWSPGTGFETQYF.

This chain uses TRBV27 with TRBJ2-5, with a weak D call TRBD1 (5 bases). Germline V lookup: CDR1 MNHEY, CDR2 SMNVEV (reference sequence). V lost 4 bases to trimming and J lost 7 bases, with 22 bases between them. The CDR3 loop spans 16 amino acids. The chain's CDR3 is CASSSYRTVQTGTQYF. The CDR3 DNA follows: TGTGCCAGCAGTTCATACAGGACGGTACAAACGGGGACCCAGTACTTC.

The V gene is TRBV15, the J gene TRBJ1-6; D is undetermined. CDR1 is LNHNV, CDR2 YYDKDF, per germline (reference sequence). This CDR3 is built from 16 residues. The germline V and J ends were trimmed by 1 base and 4 bases, with 11 bases remaining between them. The CDR3 DNA reads as TGTGCCACCAGCAGAGGCAGAGGGAAATATAATTCACCCCTCCACTTT. Protein: CATSRGRGKYNSPLHF.

This chain links TRBV7-6 with TRBJ2-1, with TRBD2 matching over 13 bases. V was clipped by 6 bases and J by 8 bases; unmatched bases: 7. The germline V gene encodes CDR1 SGHVS and CDR2 FNYEAQ. The CDR3 has 15 amino acids. CDR3 coding DNA: TGTGCCAGCAGTTTACTAGCGGGAGGGGTCCATGAGCAGTTCTTC. It translates to CASSLLAGGVHEQFF.

The chain joins TRBV27 to TRBJ2-7; 12 nucleotides line up with TRBD2. Germline V gene data show CDR1 as MNHEY and CDR2 as SMNVEV (reference sequence). This CDR3 region has 14 residues. V lost 5 bases and J lost 3; bases outside the gene matches: 2. Written as DNA, the CDR3 is TGTGCCAGCAGTACTAGCGGGAGGCACTACGAGCAGTACTTC. This gives the protein CASSTSGRHYEQYF.

This clone was seen a single time. This chain links TRBV28 with TRBJ2-7, with 13 bases matching TRBD2. Germline lookup yields CDR1 MDHEN and CDR2 SYDVKM. CDR3 length: 16 residues. V gave up 6 bases and J gave up 4 bases; unmatched junction bases: 9. The DNA for the CDR3 is TGTGCCAGCAGAACGGGGGGACTAGCGGGACCTTACGAGCAGTACTTC. Translating it yields CASRTGGLAGPYEQYF.

The chain combines TRBV9 with TRBJ2-1; the D gene is possibly TRBD2 (6 bases). V lost 3 bases and J lost 4, with 20 bases in between. The CDR3 length is 17 residues. CDR1 is SGDLS, CDR2 YYNGEE, per germline. CDR3 loop: CASSGGPRGNKYNEQFF. The CDR3 DNA follows: TGTGCCAGCAGCGGGGGCCCCCGCGGGAACAAATACAATGAGCAGTTCTTC.

The CDR3 is CASSPYQETQYF. The CDR3, as DNA: TGTGCCAGCAGCCCGTACCAAGAGACCCAGTACTTC. The rearrangement links TRBV28 to TRBJ2-5, with unresolved D. Trimming removed 6 bases at V and 0 bases at J, with 5 bases between. Germline CDR1 is MDHEN and CDR2 is SYDVKM. The CDR3 contains 12 residues.

The chain is built from TRBV5-6 and TRBJ2-1; D perhaps matches TRBD2 (5 bases). Deletions cut 1 base from V and 7 bases from J, with 21 bases between. The CDR3 length is 17 residues. From germline, CDR1 is SGHDT and CDR2 YYEEEE. CDR3 nucleotide sequence: TGTGCCAGCAGCTTGACCTTACTAGTACGTATTCGTAATGAGCAGTTCTTC. Residues: CASSLTLLVRIRNEQFF.

The chain joins TRBV19 to TRBJ2-7, with 15 bases that match TRBD2. Unmatched junction bases numbered 5, after V lost 5 bases and J lost 6 bases. The CDR3 contains 15 residues. CDR1 and CDR2 from the germline V gene are LNHDA and SQIVND (reference sequence). The CDR3 loop reads CASSPGLAGGSEQYF. The CDR3 DNA sequence: TGTGCCAGTAGTCCCGGACTAGCGGGAGGGTCCGAGCAGTACTTC.

The rearrangement uses TRBV7-2 and TRBJ2-2; perhaps TRBD2 as D (5 bases). CDR1 and CDR2 (germline): SGHTA, FQGNSA. CDR3 length: 14 residues. Trimming removed 6 bases at V and 2 bases at J, with 10 bases between. The CDR3 is CASRLDSNTGELFF. The CDR3 DNA is TGTGCCAGCAGATTGGACTCAAACACCGGGGAGCTGTTTTTT.

CDR3 coding DNA: TGTGCCAGCAGTGAAACCCTAACGGGGTTCTACGAGCAGTACTTC. Its protein is CASSETLTGFYEQYF. This chain joins TRBV2 and TRBJ2-7; a weak D match, TRBD2 (5 bases). The V gene's germline CDR1 is SNHLY and CDR2 FYNNEI. The CDR3 spans 15 residues. V was clipped by 2 bases and J by 3 bases, with 14 bases between them.

This chain uses TRBV5-1 with TRBJ2-1; weak D call: TRBD1 (6 bases). Germline CDR1 reads SGHRS; CDR2 reads YFSETQ. Trimming shortened V by 5 bases and J by 7 bases, and 13 bases separated the two germline ends. The CDR3 has 13 residues. The CDR3 sequence: CASREQGGNEQFF. CDR3 nucleotides: TGCGCCAGCAGGGAACAGGGTGGGAATGAGCAGTTCTTC.

The chain links TRBV9 to TRBJ2-5; a possible D gene is TRBD1 (6 bases). The end of the DNA is better explained by TRBJ2-7, so the J call may be wrong. The CDR3 spans 14 residues. CDR1 is SGDLS and CDR2 is YYNGEE in the germline V gene. CDR3 region: CASSVGKGGYEQYF. As DNA, the CDR3 is TGTGCCAGCAGCGTAGGTAAAGGGGGCTACGAGCAGTACTTC.

The chain carries TRBV30 and TRBJ1-1; no reliable D call. The CDR3 has 15 residues. Germline loops: CDR1 GTSNPN, CDR2 SVGIG (reference sequence). V gave up 0 bases and J gave up 1 base, with 12 bases separating them. The CDR3 DNA sequence: TGTGCCTGGAGTGTCGGAGGGTTCGGGAACACTGAAGCTTTCTTT. It codes for CAWSVGGFGNTEAFF.

The rearrangement uses TRBV18 and TRBJ2-5; maybe TRBD2 (6 bases). Germline CDR1 and CDR2: KGHSH and LQKENI. The CDR3 has 14 residues. V lost 3 bases and J 11 bases, leaving 19 bases between the germline ends. Here the CDR3 DNA reads TGTGCCAGCTCACCCGAAGACGGGGGAAGTGAGCAGTACTTC. This translates into CASSPEDGGSEQYF.

The chain is built from TRBV28 and TRBJ1-1; D possibly corresponds to TRBD1 (5 bases). Germline CDR1 MDHEN, CDR2 SYDVKM. The CDR3 loop spans 18 amino acids. V was clipped by 1 base and J by 4 bases, with 22 bases between them. CDR3 bases: TGTGCCAGCAGTTTATTATTGACAGCCCCCACTCTTTCCACTGAAGCTTTCTTT. It is translated as CASSLLLTAPTLSTEAFF.

V and J are TRBV5-1 and TRBJ2-7; no clear D gene. The CDR3 runs 13 residues. Per germline, CDR1 SGHRS and CDR2 YFSETQ. V was trimmed by 4 bases and J by 0 bases, leaving 8 bases between them. CDR3 sequence reads: CASSGTASYEQYF. The CDR3 DNA sequence: TGCGCCAGCAGCGGCACAGCCTCCTACGAGCAGTACTTC.

The rearrangement links TRBV9 to TRBJ2-3; no firm D call. Germline CDR1 is SGDLS and CDR2 is YYNGEE. V lost 3 bases and J 5 bases, leaving 10 bases between the germline ends. The CDR3 consists of 13 residues. The CDR3 bases are TGTGCCAGCAGCGCGGGTCTCCGAGATACGCAGTATTTT. Protein sequence: CASSAGLRDTQYF.

This rearrangement joins TRBV6-4 to TRBJ2-1, with 9 bases that match TRBD2. V gave up 5 bases and J gave up 2 bases; unmatched junction bases: 4. This CDR3 is built from 15 residues. Germline CDR1 is MRHNA and CDR2 is SNTAGT. CDR3 in amino acids: CASSSGTSTYNEQFF. CDR3 DNA sequence: TGTGCCAGCAGTTCCGGGACTAGCACCTACAATGAGCAGTTCTTC.

V and J are TRBV5-4 and TRBJ2-1; 8 bases agree with TRBD1. The V gene's germline CDR1 is SGHNT and CDR2 YYREEE (reference sequence). This CDR3 is 17 amino acids long. V was pared by 0 bases and J by 6 bases, with 11 bases of the junction left unmatched. CDR3 nucleotide sequence: TGTGCCAGCAGCTTGGAGGCCGGGACAGGTGGGATCAATGAGCAGTTCTTC. Translating gives CASSLEAGTGGINEQFF.

The V gene is TRBV7-6, the J gene TRBJ2-1; TRBD2 matches at 8 bases. The germline V gene encodes CDR1 SGHVS and CDR2 FNYEAQ. The CDR3 has 15 amino acids. V shed 5 bases, J shed 3 bases, and the junction held 6 bases outside the gene matches. This CDR3 is CASSPTSASYNEQFF. CDR3 nucleotide sequence: TGTGCCAGCAGCCCGACTAGCGCGAGCTACAATGAGCAGTTCTTC.

The chain has TRBV4-1 and TRBJ2-7; 7 bases map to TRBD1. Germline V CDR1 and CDR2: MGHRA, YSYEKL. J gave up 2 bases and V 3 bases, and 7 bases lay outside the gene matches. This CDR3 is 15 amino acids long. The CDR3 DNA sequence: TGCGCCAGCAGCCAGAGGGACAGTGGGACCTACGAGCAGTACTTC. Translating gives CASSQRDSGTYEQYF.

The chain uses TRBV4-1 and TRBJ2-1; 10 bases match TRBD1. CDR1 is MGHRA and CDR2 is YSYEKL in the germline V gene. Trimming at V came to 4 bases and at J to 8 bases, leaving 8 bases not matched to a gene. This CDR3 is 15 amino acids long. Written as DNA, the CDR3 is TGCGCCAGCAGCCGGGGACAGGGGTCTTGGGATGAGCAGTTCTTC. This codes for CASSRGQGSWDEQFF.

As for this clone: Other DNA sequences in this sample translate to the same CDR3. This rearrangement joins TRBV5-4 to TRBJ2-3, with no clear D. Germline V gene sequence: CDR1 SGHNT, CDR2 YYREEE (reference sequence). CDR3 length equals 12 residues. Trimming removed 2 bases from V and 3 bases from J, with 4 bases in between. The CDR3 DNA follows: TGTGCCAGCAGCTTTAAAACAGATACGCAGTATTTT. As protein: CASSFKTDTQYF.